The 31 T cell receptor beta chains reported below all come from one sample, sequenced in a study of cytomegalovirus exposure and HLA in healthy donors. The primer mix had 60 Vbeta and 13 Jbeta primers. Clones were sequenced by immunoSEQ multiplex PCR, and TCRdb holds only the in-frame ones, with some missing. The sample consists of approximately 130,000 clones, 85% to 90% of them appearing once. Material: PBMCs. All receptors derive from a woman aged 25-40 years in good health and CMV-seropositive.

The V and J genes are TRBV7-9 and TRBJ1-1; TRBD1 might be the D (5 bases). Trimming stripped 0 bases from V and 6 bases from J, with 8 bases between. The CDR3 covers 13 residues. Looked up from germline, CDR1 is SEHNR and CDR2 is FQNEAQ (reference sequence). The CDR3 region has the DNA TGTGCCAGCAGCTTAGCGTCAGGGTCTGAAGCTTTCTTT. Protein product: CASSLASGSEAFF.

This sequence joins TRBV15 and TRBJ1-1; D possibly corresponds to TRBD1 (6 bases). This CDR3 has 13 amino acids. The ends were cut back, 4 bases at V and 4 bases at J, with 10 bases in the middle. Germline-derived CDR1 and CDR2 are LNHNV and YYDKDF (reference sequence). The CDR3 spells CATSKVGGTEAFF. The CDR3 DNA reads as TGTGCCACCAGCAAAGTAGGGGGCACTGAAGCTTTCTTT.

Here the CDR3 reads CASSVLREEETQYF. The CDR3 DNA sequence: TGTGCCAGCAGCGTCCTCCGGGAGGAAGAGACCCAGTACTTC. The rearrangement uses TRBV11-2 and TRBJ2-5; 7 bases agree with TRBD2. This CDR3 has 14 residues. Germline trimming cut 5 bases from V and 3 bases from J; bases unmatched to any gene: 6. Germline values: CDR1 SGHAT, CDR2 FQNNGV. Variable domain in full (rest from reference TRBV11-2 and TRBJ2-5): EAGVAQSPRYKIIEKRQSVAFWCNPISGHATLYWYQQILGQGPKLLIQFQNNGVVDDSQLPKDRFSAERLKGVDSTLKIQPAKLEDSAVYLCASSVLREEETQYFGPGTRLLVL.

This clone has just a few counts. CDR3 residues: CASSLSTYYGYTF. For the CDR3, the DNA is TGTGCCAGCAGTTTAAGCACTTACTATGGCTACACCTTC. The rearrangement joins TRBV28 to TRBJ1-2, with unresolved D. V shed 2 bases and J shed 3 bases, with 7 bases lying between them. The germline CDR1 and CDR2 sequences are MDHEN and SYDVKM. The length of the CDR3 is 13 residues.

The chain links TRBV6-6 to TRBJ1-4, with D perhaps matching TRBD1 (5 bases). Germline CDR1 MNHNY, CDR2 SVGAGI (reference sequence). With 0 bases removed from V and 4 bases from J, the gap between germline ends came to 12 bases. This CDR3 is 16 amino acids long. In DNA form, the CDR3 reads TGTGCCAGCAGTTACTCCGCGGGGCCGCTTAATGAAAAACTGTTTTTT. It yields the protein CASSYSAGPLNEKLFF.

The CDR3 spells CASSTGGGDIQYF. In DNA form, the CDR3 reads TGTGCCAGCAGTACGGGGGGTGGGGACATTCAGTACTTC. The chain recombines TRBV7-3 with TRBJ2-4; 7 bases line up with TRBD2. The CDR3 is 13 residues long. The junction had 7 bases not matched to a gene; V was cut back by 6 bases and J by 8 bases. The germline gives CDR1 SGHTA, CDR2 FQGTGA.

The chain has TRBV7-9 and TRBJ2-3; 9 bases fit TRBD1. The V gene's germline CDR1 is SEHNR and CDR2 FQNEAQ (reference sequence). The CDR3 consists of 17 residues. The trim removed 5 bases at V and 3 bases at J, leaving 12 bases unmatched. The CDR3 reads CASSTHARDRVTDTQYF. CDR3 DNA: TGTGCCAGCAGCACTCATGCCAGGGACAGGGTAACAGATACGCAGTATTTT. Full variable domain (outside the CDR3, taken from reference TRBV7-9 and TRBJ2-3): DTGVSQNPRHKITKRGQNVTFRCDPISEHNRLYWYRQTLGQGPEFLTYFQNEAQLEKSRLLSDRFSAERPKGSFSTLEIQRTEQGDSAMYLCASSTHARDRVTDTQYFGPGTRLTVL.

V is TRBV2 and J is TRBJ2-5, with 8 bases fitting TRBD1. With 6 bases clipped from V and 4 bases from J, the junction kept 4 bases outside the gene matches. This CDR3 contains 13 residues. Germline CDR1 and CDR2: SNHLY and FYNNEI. As DNA, the CDR3 is TGTGCCAGCAGAACAGGGGGTTCAGAGACCCAGTACTTC. This codes for CASRTGGSETQYF.

The V and J genes are TRBV7-3 and TRBJ1-1, with a tentative D call TRBD1 (6 bases). This CDR3 has 13 amino acids. The V and J ends lost 4 bases and 11 bases respectively, with 17 bases between them. Germline CDR1 SGHTA, CDR2 FQGTGA. CDR3: CASSSLATGMAFF. The CDR3 region has the DNA TGTGCCAGCAGCTCATTAGCAACAGGGATGGCTTTCTTT. The full variable domain, with the rest looked up from reference TRBV7-3 and TRBJ1-1, is GAGVSQTPSNKVTEKGKYVELRCDPISGHTALYWYRQSLGQGPEFLIYFQGTGAADDSGLPNDRFFAVRPEGSVSTLKIQRTERGDSAVYLCASSSLATGMAFFGQGTRLTVV.

The chain couples TRBV7-9 to TRBJ2-1; TRBD1 might be the D (5 bases). Germline CDR1 reads SEHNR; CDR2 reads FQNEAQ (reference sequence). The CDR3 runs 13 residues. The germline V and J ends were trimmed by 4 bases and 6 bases, with 10 bases remaining between them. CDR3 in amino acids: CASSSTEPNEQFF. Written as DNA, the CDR3 is TGTGCCAGCAGCTCGACAGAACCCAATGAGCAGTTCTTC.

The chain has TRBV28 and TRBJ2-6, with 7 nucleotides matching TRBD1. CDR1 is MDHEN, CDR2 SYDVKM, per germline. Losses at the gene ends were 1 base for V and 0 bases for J; bases not matched to a gene: 6. CDR3 size: 18 residues. CDR3 DNA: TGTGCCAGCAGTTTATCTTCAGGGGGAAACTCTGGGGCCAACGTCCTGACTTTC. This sequence encodes CASSLSSGGNSGANVLTF.

This clone was observed once. J is TRBJ2-3 and V is TRBV9; D uncertain. The CDR3 is 16 amino acids. Trimming took off 3 bases at V and 3 bases at J, with 17 bases between the two ends. Germline CDR1 and CDR2: SGDLS and YYNGEE. The CDR3, as DNA: TGTGCCAGCAGCGGGAAAAAGACTCCACCAACAGATACGCAGTATTTT. Protein product: CASSGKKTPPTDTQYF.

J is TRBJ2-7 and V is TRBV19; 10 bases match TRBD1. Germline V CDR1 and CDR2: LNHDA, SQIVND (reference sequence). After removal of 7 bases from V and 6 bases from J, the junction contained 9 bases not matched to a gene. The CDR3 is made up of 14 amino acids. The CDR3 is CASKFGTGESEQYF. The CDR3 DNA reads as TGTGCCAGTAAGTTCGGGACAGGGGAGTCCGAGCAGTACTTC.

The J gene is TRBJ1-4, the V gene TRBV28; perhaps TRBD1 as D (5 bases). This CDR3 region has 16 residues. Trimming removed 1 base from V and 8 bases from J, with 17 bases in between. Germline-derived CDR1 and CDR2 are MDHEN and SYDVKM. The DNA for the CDR3 is TGTGCCAGCAGTTTATTGGGGGGGGAATCAAAAGAAAAACTGTTTTTT. Translated: CASSLLGGESKEKLFF.

This chain connects TRBV6-5 to TRBJ2-5, with D maybe TRBD2 (6 bases). In germline, CDR1 is MNHEY, CDR2 SVGAGI. The CDR3 totals 12 residues. V shed 7 bases and J shed 5 bases, with 11 bases lying between them. This CDR3 reads CASNNGGETQYF. For the CDR3, the DNA is TGTGCCAGCAATAACGGAGGGGAGACCCAGTACTTC.

The rearrangement uses TRBV28 and TRBJ1-1; TRBD1 agrees at 7 bases. CDR1 is MDHEN and CDR2 is SYDVKM in the germline V gene. Trimming cost V 2 bases and J 1 base; bases outside gene matches: 4. The CDR3 sequence is 15 residues long. The CDR3 is CASSLVQGGNTEAFF. CDR3 nucleotide sequence: TGTGCCAGCAGTTTAGTGCAGGGGGGGAACACTGAAGCTTTCTTT.

This sequence joins TRBV10-2 and TRBJ1-5; tentatively, D is TRBD1 (6 bases). The CDR3 length is 14 residues. Germline values: CDR1 WSHSY, CDR2 SAAADI. Trimming removed 8 bases at V and 8 bases at J, with 19 bases between. The CDR3 protein is CASATQQGWEPQHF. In DNA, the CDR3 is TGCGCCAGCGCAACCCAGCAGGGGTGGGAGCCCCAGCATTTT.

The chain combines TRBV30 with TRBJ2-7; no reliable D call. Germline V gene data show CDR1 as GTSNPN and CDR2 as SVGIG (reference sequence). This CDR3 has 13 amino acids. Trimming stripped 5 bases from V and 3 bases from J, with 14 bases between. Written as DNA, the CDR3 is TGTGCCTGGGCGGCCACTTCTTTCTACGAGCAGTACTTC. Translated: CAWAATSFYEQYF.

The chain recombines TRBV28 with TRBJ1-5, with D possibly being TRBD1 (6 bases). Germline loops: CDR1 MDHEN, CDR2 SYDVKM. With 5 bases removed from V and 2 bases from J, the gap between germline ends came to 10 bases. This CDR3 is 14 amino acids long. CDR3 bases: TGTGCCAGCAGTCCCCCAGGGGGCAATCAGCCCCAGCATTTT. Residues: CASSPPGGNQPQHF.

CDR3 protein: CASSLALAGVGEQFF. DNA of the CDR3: TGCGCCAGCAGCTTGGCCCTAGCGGGAGTTGGTGAGCAGTTCTTC. V is TRBV5-1 and J is TRBJ2-1; 10 nucleotides agree with TRBD2. V shed 0 bases and J 9 bases; nucleotides not matched to a gene: 6. The CDR3 extends over 15 amino acids. Germline V gene sequence: CDR1 SGHRS, CDR2 YFSETQ.

The chain recombines TRBV5-1 with TRBJ2-3, with 7 bases aligning to TRBD2. CDR1 and CDR2 from the germline V gene are SGHRS and YFSETQ. V lost 0 bases and J lost 2; bases outside the gene matches: 9. The CDR3 runs to 17 residues. CDR3 DNA sequence: TGCGCCAGCAGCTTGGCCGTCAGCGGGGCCTACACAGATACGCAGTATTTT. Amino acids: CASSLAVSGAYTDTQYF. The full variable domain, in which reference TRBV5-1 and TRBJ2-3 provide the parts outside the CDR3, is KAGVTQTPRYLIKTRGQQVTLSCSPISGHRSVSWYQQTPGQGLQFLFEYFSETQRNKGNFPGRFSGRQFSNSRSEMNVSTLELGDSALYLCASSLAVSGAYTDTQYFGPGTRLTVL.

V gene TRBV28 combines with J gene TRBJ2-1; 12 nucleotides line up with TRBD2. Losses at the gene ends were 7 bases for V and 8 bases for J; bases not matched to a gene: 15. The CDR3 covers 17 residues. The germline V gene has CDR1 MDHEN and CDR2 SYDVKM. The DNA for the CDR3 is TGTGCCAGCATCTCAGTGGGCCGACTAGCGGGAGAGGATGAGCAGTTCTTC. Its protein product is CASISVGRLAGEDEQFF.

J is TRBJ2-5 and V is TRBV28, with a possible D match to TRBD2 (6 bases). The V and J ends lost 3 bases and 2 bases respectively, with 13 bases between them. Germline values: CDR1 MDHEN, CDR2 SYDVKM. CDR3 length: 15 amino acids. In DNA form, the CDR3 reads TGTGCCAGCAGTTTTCTGAACCGGGGGCAAGAGACCCAGTACTTC. It is translated as CASSFLNRGQETQYF.

This clone was counted only a few times. The V call is TRBV15, the J call TRBJ2-7; TRBD2 matches 11 bases. The V gene end was trimmed by 5 bases and the J gene end by 1 base; junction bases not matched to a gene: 7. Germline V lookup: CDR1 LNHNV, CDR2 YYDKDF (reference sequence). The CDR3 is 16 amino acids. CDR3 sequence: CATSGTGTSGSYEQYF. CDR3 DNA: TGTGCCACCAGCGGTACCGGGACTAGCGGTTCCTACGAGCAGTACTTC.

V and J are TRBV5-4 and TRBJ2-1; 8 nucleotides align to TRBD2. Germline V CDR1 and CDR2: SGHNT, YYREEE (reference sequence). V trimming: 1 base; J trimming: 10 bases; junction bases outside the gene matches: 10. This CDR3 contains 15 residues. The CDR3 protein is CASSLSGLGKNEQFF. CDR3 in DNA: TGTGCCAGCAGCTTGTCGGGACTAGGGAAGAACGAGCAGTTCTTC.

V and J are TRBV6-4 and TRBJ2-3; D gene unclear. The CDR3 spans 13 residues. Trimming pared 6 bases from V and 6 bases from J, leaving 13 bases between. Germline CDR1 and CDR2: MRHNA and SNTAGT. The DNA for the CDR3 is TGTGCCAGCAGCCAAAGTCTCCGGGATACGCAGTATTTT. It translates to CASSQSLRDTQYF.

The genes are TRBV2 and TRBJ1-1; D gene uncertain. Germline CDR1 and CDR2: SNHLY and FYNNEI. The CDR3 extends over 14 amino acids. Between the trimmed V and J ends, which lost 3 bases and 1 base, there was a span of 9 bases. The DNA of the CDR3 is TGTGCCAGCAGTGAGGTGAGGTCGAACACTGAAGCTTTCTTT. Translated: CASSEVRSNTEAFF.

The chain joins TRBV19 to TRBJ1-1, with 7 bases aligning to TRBD1. V shed 7 bases and J 0 bases; nucleotides not matched to a gene: 11. The germline CDR1 and CDR2 sequences are LNHDA and SQIVND (reference sequence). The CDR3 spans 16 residues. This chain's CDR3 is CASTPISGTVNTEAFF. The CDR3 DNA sequence: TGTGCCAGTACCCCGATCTCCGGGACAGTGAACACTGAAGCTTTCTTT.

The chain employs TRBV6-6 and TRBJ1-2, with D possibly matching TRBD1 (5 bases). CDR3 length equals 13 residues. With 3 bases removed from V and 3 bases from J, the gap between germline ends came to 8 bases. Germline CDR1 MNHNY, CDR2 SVGAGI (reference sequence). CDR3 protein: CASSYIRDYGYTF. CDR3 bases: TGTGCCAGCAGTTATATCAGGGACTATGGCTACACCTTC.

The table lists this clone with a few counts. This chain connects TRBV20-1 to TRBJ1-5, with D possibly TRBD1 on 5 matching bases. This CDR3 spans 10 amino acids. The V gene's germline CDR1 is DFQATT and CDR2 SNEGSKA (reference sequence). With 5 bases removed from V and 12 bases from J, the gap between germline ends came to 11 bases. CDR3 in amino acids: CSAVRDYQHF. The CDR3 bases are TGCAGTGCTGTCCGGGACTACCAGCATTTT.

The chain has TRBV25-1 and TRBJ1-1; D is perhaps TRBD1 (5 bases). Deletions cut 6 bases from V and 5 bases from J, with 10 bases between. Germline V gene data show CDR1 as MGHDK and CDR2 as SYGVNS. The CDR3 is 12 residues long. CDR3 amino acids: CASSEEGTEAFF. CDR3 DNA sequence: TGTGCCAGCAGCGAGGAGGGGACTGAAGCTTTCTTT.